This passage covers 24 T cell receptor beta chains from one sample sequenced in a study of T-cell memory formation after mild COVID-19. One entry per CDR3 protein results from TCRdb running MiXCR on the 5' RACE reads. The table has 150,000 to 200,000 distinct CDR3 sequences, roughly 15% seen once; the top ten hold roughly 15%. The specimen sequenced was PBMCs or a T cell subset sorted from them (not recorded which). The origin of the receptors is an adult woman who had mild COVID-19 (a few samples of this study predate the infection). Cell type and time point are not known.

The gene calls are TRBV6-5 and TRBJ1-1; possible D gene TRBD1, 5 bases. The CDR3 is made up of 13 amino acids. The V gene's germline CDR1 is MNHEY and CDR2 SVGAGI. Deletions cut 2 bases from V and 4 bases from J, with 8 bases between. The CDR3 nucleotides read TGTGCCAGCAGTTACGGGAGGGGCACTGAAGCTTTCTTT. Amino acids: CASSYGRGTEAFF.

The rearrangement uses TRBV4-1 and TRBJ2-3; possibly TRBD1 or TRBD2 for D (6 bases each). The CDR3 has 17 amino acids. Deletions cut 0 bases from V and 2 bases from J, with 15 bases between. Germline CDR1 reads MGHRA; CDR2 reads YSYEKL. The CDR3 here is CASSQDVGGRPTDTQYF. The CDR3 region has the DNA TGCGCCAGCAGCCAAGATGTGGGGGGCCGACCCACAGATACGCAGTATTTT.

The V call is TRBV20-1, the J call TRBJ2-1; D is unclear. V was cut by 1 base and J by 5 bases, with 15 bases left in between. CDR1 and CDR2 from the germline V gene are DFQATT and SNEGSKA (reference sequence). The CDR3 runs 15 residues. The chain's CDR3 is CSARGLARPDNEQFF. The CDR3 DNA reads as TGCAGTGCTAGAGGATTGGCCCGGCCGGACAATGAGCAGTTCTTC.

This clonotype has just a few counts. The rearrangement uses TRBV11-2 and TRBJ2-3, with D possibly TRBD2 on 5 matching bases. This CDR3 is 17 amino acids long. The germline V gene encodes CDR1 SGHAT and CDR2 FQNNGV. V was pared by 1 base and J by 0 bases, with 14 bases between. The CDR3 sequence is CASSLGWERLSTDTQYF. Written as DNA, the CDR3 is TGTGCCAGCAGCTTAGGATGGGAACGACTAAGCACAGATACGCAGTATTTT. Supplemented by reference TRBV11-2 and TRBJ2-3, the full variable domain reads EAGVAQSPRYKIIEKRQSVAFWCNPISGHATLYWYQQILGQGPKLLIQFQNNGVVDDSQLPKDRFSAERLKGVDSTLKIQPAKLEDSAVYLCASSLGWERLSTDTQYFGPGTRLTVL.

This clonotype has just a few counts. The genes are TRBV15 and TRBJ2-5; D unresolved. The CDR3 runs 14 residues. V lost 0 bases, J lost 4 bases, and 9 bases lay in between. Germline V CDR1 and CDR2: LNHNV, YYDKDF (reference sequence). The CDR3 here is CATSREHERETQYF. CDR3 in DNA: TGTGCCACCAGCAGAGAACACGAAAGAGAGACCCAGTACTTC.

Comment on this clonotype: The junction and the germline gene differ at one end; a read error may be behind it. The V and J genes are TRBV5-1 and TRBJ2-3; D uncertain. Germline CDR1 SGHRS, CDR2 YFSETQ. The CDR3 sequence is 14 residues long. CDR3 in amino acids: CDSSLTTSTDTQYF. The CDR3 nucleotides read TGCGACAGCAGCTTGACCACTAGCACAGATACGCAGTATTTT.

In this sample, this clonotype turned up a few times. The chain recombines TRBV5-6 with TRBJ2-3; 9 nucleotides line up with TRBD1. Per the germline V gene, CDR1 is SGHDT and CDR2 is YYEEEE. With 4 bases clipped from V and 1 base from J, the junction kept 7 bases outside the gene matches. The CDR3 runs to 16 residues. CDR3 sequence (DNA): TGTGCCAGCAGCGTGCGAACAGGGGGCCGCACAGATACGCAGTATTTT. Its translation is CASSVRTGGRTDTQYF.

This clonotype was found many times. J is TRBJ2-3 and V is TRBV12-3 or TRBV12-4; D uncertain. Deletions cut 3 bases from V and 10 bases from J, with 8 bases between. The CDR3 length is 11 residues. For the CDR3, the DNA is TGTGCCAGCAGTTTCAGAGAGTCGCAGTATTTT. Amino acid sequence: CASSFRESQYF.

This chain uses TRBV12-3 or TRBV12-4 with TRBJ1-2, with D perhaps TRBD1 (6 bases). Trimming took 9 bases from V and 3 from J, leaving 11 bases between them. The CDR3 contains 12 residues. The CDR3 coding sequence is TGTGCCAGTAAGACAGGCGACTATGGCTACACCTTC. Residues: CASKTGDYGYTF.

This clonotype was counted at least ten times. The chain recombines TRBV6-5 with TRBJ2-5, with D possibly matching TRBD2 (6 bases). The CDR3 length is 16 residues. The V gene lost 1 base and the J gene lost 5 bases, with 17 bases spanning the gap. Germline V gene data show CDR1 as MNHEY and CDR2 as SVGAGI. CDR3 bases: TGTGCCAGCAGTTACTATGGGGGGACCCCGCGGGAGACCCAGTACTTC. Amino acid sequence: CASSYYGGTPRETQYF.

V is TRBV29-1 and J is TRBJ1-1; possibly TRBD1 for D (5 bases). The CDR3 has 13 amino acids. Germline CDR1 is SQVTM and CDR2 is ANQGSEA. Trimming left V 7 bases short and J 1 base short, with 13 bases between. Here the CDR3 reads CSARVLRNTEAFF. CDR3 sequence (DNA): TGCAGCGCCAGGGTTTTACGGAACACTGAAGCTTTCTTT.

This clonotype has only a few counts. The chain links TRBV4-3 to TRBJ2-7; no reliable D call. Germline V gene lookup returns CDR1 LGHNA and CDR2 YSLEER. The CDR3 runs 15 residues. The V gene lost 1 base and the J gene lost 0 bases, with 10 bases spanning the gap. The CDR3 region has the DNA TGCGCCAGCAGCCAAGTCGTGGTGACCTCCTACGAGCAGTACTTC. It is translated as CASSQVVVTSYEQYF.

The table lists this clonotype with a few counts. The J gene is TRBJ2-7, the V gene TRBV14, with D possibly being TRBD1 or TRBD2 (5 bases each). Germline-derived CDR1 and CDR2 are SGHDN and FVKESK. The V end lost 1 base, the J end lost 1 base, and 11 bases lay between the germline ends. There are 15 residues in the CDR3. CDR3 sequence (DNA): TGTGCCAGCAGCCAAGGGGCAGGGAGTTCCTACGAGCAGTACTTC. Its protein is CASSQGAGSSYEQYF.

V is TRBV12-3 or TRBV12-4 and J is TRBJ2-1; D gene unclear. Trimming shortened V by 8 bases and J by 3 bases, and 17 bases separated the two germline ends. The CDR3 consists of 15 residues. Here the CDR3 DNA reads TGTGCCAGCGCACCGACGGTCACTTTCTACAATGAGCAGTTCTTC. This translates into CASAPTVTFYNEQFF.

This chain uses TRBV11-3 with TRBJ2-1; 9 bases match TRBD2. The V segment lost 2 bases and the J segment 3 bases; nucleotides outside the gene matches: 14. The CDR3 has 19 amino acids. The germline V gene encodes CDR1 SGHNT and CDR2 YENEEA. CDR3 loop: CASSLLYVAGVAFYNEQFF. The CDR3 DNA is TGTGCCAGCAGCTTATTGTATGTAGCGGGAGTCGCCTTCTACAATGAGCAGTTCTTC.

The V gene is TRBV24-1, the J gene TRBJ2-1; perhaps TRBD2 as D (5 bases). Germline CDR1 and CDR2: KGHDR and SFDVKD. This CDR3 has 13 residues. The germline V and J ends were trimmed by 7 bases and 2 bases, with 8 bases remaining between them. This CDR3 reads CATSRDPYNEQFF. CDR3 nucleotides: TGTGCCACCAGCCGGGATCCCTACAATGAGCAGTTCTTC.

Only a few counts were recorded for this clonotype. V gene TRBV5-1 combines with J gene TRBJ2-7; 8 bases agree with TRBD2. The V segment lost 0 bases and the J segment 9 bases; nucleotides outside the gene matches: 17. Per the germline V gene, CDR1 is SGHRS and CDR2 is YFSETQ. The CDR3 has 17 amino acids. Here the CDR3 reads CASSLEEGRTSTRRQYF. The CDR3 DNA reads TGCGCCAGCAGCTTGGAGGAGGGACGGACTAGCACACGGAGGCAGTACTTC.

V gene TRBV18 combines with J gene TRBJ1-6; D unresolved. Germline V CDR1 and CDR2: KGHSH, LQKENI. The CDR3 has 13 residues. Trimming removed 6 bases from V and 8 bases from J, with 11 bases in between. The CDR3 here is CASSLDGDSPLHF. CDR3 in DNA: TGTGCCAGCTCTCTGGATGGAGATTCACCCCTCCACTTT.

This clonotype was detected a few times. This rearrangement joins TRBV5-1 to TRBJ2-7; 12 bases are shared with TRBD1. CDR1 SGHRS and CDR2 YFSETQ come from the germline V gene. Trimming cost V 7 bases and J 4 bases; bases outside gene matches: 6. The CDR3 consists of 14 residues. For the CDR3, the DNA is TGCGCCAGCCACTGGGGACAGGGGGCTTACGAGCAGTACTTC. Encoded protein: CASHWGQGAYEQYF. The entire variable domain, with the rest obtained from reference TRBV5-1 and TRBJ2-7, is as follows: KAGVTQTPRYLIKTRGQQVTLSCSPISGHRSVSWYQQTPGQGLQFLFEYFSETQRNKGNFPGRFSGRQFSNSRSEMNVSTLELGDSALYLCASHWGQGAYEQYFGPGTRLTVT.

This clonotype was detected once. V gene TRBV2 combines with J gene TRBJ1-5; weak D call: TRBD1 (6 bases). Germline V gene sequence: CDR1 SNHLY, CDR2 FYNNEI. The V and J ends lost 1 base and 0 bases respectively, with 13 bases between them. The CDR3 spans 17 residues. The DNA for the CDR3 is TGTGCCAGCAGTGAAGGATGGCAGGGGTTTAGCAATCAGCCCCAGCATTTT. Its translation: CASSEGWQGFSNQPQHF.

This clonotype appeared a few times. The J gene is TRBJ1-5, the V gene TRBV4-1; D is undetermined. Germline V lookup: CDR1 MGHRA, CDR2 YSYEKL. The germline V and J ends were trimmed by 1 base and 3 bases, with 4 bases remaining between them. The CDR3 is made up of 13 amino acids. The CDR3 protein is CASSQAVNQPQHF. In DNA, the CDR3 is TGCGCCAGCAGCCAAGCCGTCAATCAGCCCCAGCATTTT.

This rearrangement joins TRBV5-1 to TRBJ2-3; D is ambiguous. The CDR3 runs 14 residues. CDR1 and CDR2 from the germline V gene are SGHRS and YFSETQ. Deletions cut 5 bases from V and 2 bases from J, with 12 bases between. The CDR3 DNA is TGCGCCAGCAGGCCGAGTAGGGCCACAGATACGCAGTATTTT. Amino acids: CASRPSRATDTQYF.

V gene TRBV12-3 or TRBV12-4 combines with J gene TRBJ2-3; D is possibly TRBD2 (5 bases). The V and J ends lost 7 bases and 0 bases respectively, with 14 bases between them. The CDR3 is 15 residues long. CDR3 nucleotide sequence: TGTGCCAGCAACGGAGAGCGGAGAAGCACAGATACGCAGTATTTT. It translates to CASNGERRSTDTQYF.

This clonotype was seen only a few times. V is TRBV10-3 and J is TRBJ2-1, with 7 bases that match TRBD2. There are 15 residues in the CDR3. The J segment lost 2 bases and the V segment lost 6 bases, leaving 7 bases of the junction unmatched. Germline assignment: CDR1 ENHRY and CDR2 SYGVKD. The CDR3 reads CAIRPTSLTYNEQFF. The CDR3 bases are TGTGCCATCAGACCGACTAGCCTAACCTACAATGAGCAGTTCTTC.